The present T cell receptor beta chain was sequenced within a study of shared clonotypes between healthy human individuals. Points from the study as a whole: An expected dependence of interdonor clonotype sharing on sequencing depth was noted. Clonotypes shared by all four donors outscored non-shared clonotypes in generation probability.

The CDR3 is made up of 12 amino acids. V was clipped by 2 bases and J by 4 bases, with 6 bases between them. CDR1 and CDR2 (germline): SGHRS, YFSETQ. Remarks on this clone: What it binds is not known.

Profiling relied on immunoSEQ multiplex PCR, and the TCRdb table lists in-frame clones only, not all of them. The profile shows some 2,400,000 clones, 90% to 96% of them singletons. The specimen sequenced was naive CD4+ T cells sorted from blood. Subset denoted: CD45RA+ positively selected. The receptor's source is a man between 18 and 29 years old in good health. The chain is built from TRBV5-1 and TRBJ1-2; D gene ambiguous. The CDR3 coding sequence is TGCGCCAGCAGCTTACAGTCCTATGGCTACACCTTC. Protein: CASSLQSYGYTF.